The entry below describes one TCR beta chain. Its antigen is unidentified. Unique molecular identifiers were incorporated when the TCRbeta library was constructed. In TCRdb, the PCR reads were re-called with MiXCR into one record per CDR3 protein. The sample lists fewer than 400,000 distinct CDR3 sequences, around 20% occurring once. These data originate in a study of T-cell reconstitution after alpha-beta-depleted transplantation in children. CDR3 size: 17 residues. J lost 10 bases, V lost 2 bases, and 13 bases had no gene match. Study conclusions and caveats: Newly produced T cells mostly accounted for T-cell counts and diversity one year post-transplant. Several hundred expanded graft clones reportedly supplied alpha-beta T cells about two months after transplant.

The chain carries TRBV12-3 or TRBV12-4 and TRBJ1-6; 8 bases match TRBD1. The specimen comprised PBMCs, mostly from graft donor cells, sampled 180 days after TCRalphabeta/CD19-depleted stem cell transplant. This clonotype was obtained from a male patient aged 10 to 17 who had a stem cell transplant for acute lymphoblastic leukemia, so the T cells may come from the graft donor. The CDR3 coding sequence is TGTGCCAGCAGTTTATGTCCCTGCCAGGGGGCGAAATCACCCCTCCACTTT. Translated: CASSLCPCQGAKSPLHF.